Presented here are 19 T cell receptor delta chains from one specimen sequenced in a study of gamma-delta chains in newborns, infants, children. TCRdb re-called clones from the reads using CATT. The sample contains under 3,500 delta-chain clones, 51% of which appear only once. Sequencing input: blood. The source is a child who received the measles vaccine.

The V gene is TRDV1, the J gene TRDJ1; D not resolved. The germline V gene encodes CDR1 TSWWSYY and CDR2 QGS. Trimming removed 1 base from V and 8 bases from J, with 11 bases in between. CDR3 size: 13 residues. The chain's CDR3 is CALGEHPGAKLIF. The CDR3 bases are TGTGCTCTTGGGGAACATCCAGGGGCCAAACTCATCTTT.

Concerning this clone itself: This could be a read error, since a much larger clone is one nucleotide away. The rearrangement uses TRDV1 and TRDJ1; 8 bases align to TRDD3. The germline V gene encodes CDR1 TSWWSYY and CDR2 QGS. This CDR3 is 23 amino acids long. V lost 2 bases and J lost 0; bases outside the gene matches: 26. The CDR3 DNA is TGTGCTCTTGGGGAAGTCTACCCGCCCTCCCTAGAGTACTGGGGGGATCACACCGATAAACTCATCTTT. It encodes CALGEVYPPSLEYWGDHTDKLIF.

This clone is classed as medium-sized (0.01 to 0.1%). The V call is TRDV1, the J call TRDJ2, with 10 bases identical to TRDD3. Germline loops: CDR1 TSWWSYY, CDR2 QGS. J was trimmed by 0 bases and V by 4 bases; bases with no gene match: 20. This CDR3 is built from 22 residues. The CDR3 bases are TGTGCTCTTGGGGTCATCTTCCTATCCCCACGTACTGGGGGATCTTTGACAGCACAACTCTTCTTT. This translates into CALGVIFLSPRTGGSLTAQLFF.

To note about this clone: This sequence is one base from a far larger clone and is likely a read error. The CDR3 region has the DNA TGTGCCTGTGACACCCCGGGGGATACAGCACAACTCTTCTTT. It codes for CACDTPGDTAQLFF. The chain is built from TRDV2 and TRDJ2; 7 nucleotides agree with TRDD3. J lost 5 bases, V lost 0 bases, and 2 bases had no gene match. The CDR3 runs 14 residues. Germline V CDR1 and CDR2: GEAIGNYY, EKD.

V is TRDV1 and J is TRDJ2; 7 bases align to TRDD3. The CDR3 covers 23 residues. Germline V gene sequence: CDR1 TSWWSYY, CDR2 QGS. The V gene end was trimmed by 0 bases and the J gene end by 2 bases; junction bases not matched to a gene: 24. Here the CDR3 DNA reads TGTGCTCTTGGGGAACTACCTCATCAAAAACGTACTGGGGCCGCTACCTTGACAGCACAACTCTTCTTT. Amino acids: CALGELPHQKRTGAATLTAQLFF.

This clone was seen a single time. The V gene is TRDV2, the J gene TRDJ3; D is undetermined. Trimming left V 0 bases short and J 2 bases short, with 10 bases between. CDR3 size: 17 residues. The germline V gene has CDR1 GEAIGNYY and CDR2 EKD. The CDR3 sequence is CACDTVAGTWDTRQMFF. For the CDR3, the DNA is TGTGCCTGTGACACCGTAGCGGGTACCTGGGACACCCGACAGATGTTTTTC.

As regards this clone: This may be a read error, as it is one base from a much larger clone. V gene TRDV2 combines with J gene TRDJ1; D gene uncertain. The CDR3 covers 18 residues. CDR1 and CDR2 (germline): GEAIGNYY, EKD. Trimming shortened V by 4 bases and J by 4 bases, and 27 bases separated the two germline ends. CDR3 nucleotides: TGTGCCTGTGATCCCGTGGACCGTCATTTAACGAACAGCGATAAACTCATCTTT. Amino acids: CACDPVDRHLTNSDKLIF.

By sample share, this clone is medium-sized. The chain links TRDV1 to TRDJ1; 11 nucleotides agree with TRDD3. CDR1 and CDR2 from the germline V gene are TSWWSYY and QGS. The CDR3 length is 26 residues. V lost 0 bases, J lost 1 base, and 31 bases stayed unmatched. CDR3 sequence: CALGELSTPSNARRYWGIFVTDKLIF. Here the CDR3 DNA reads TGTGCTCTTGGGGAACTGTCCACCCCTTCCAACGCACGACGGTACTGGGGGATATTCGTCACCGATAAACTCATCTTT.

V and J are TRDV2 and TRDJ2; 12 bases map to TRDD3. From germline, CDR1 is GEAIGNYY and CDR2 EKD. This CDR3 region has 19 residues. V lost 3 bases, J lost 0 bases, and 10 bases stayed unmatched. The CDR3 here is CACDAMTGGYLALTAQLFF. CDR3 in DNA: TGTGCCTGTGACGCCATGACTGGGGGATACTTAGCTTTGACAGCACAACTCTTCTTT.

Note on this clone: Sequence at one end of the junction differs from germline and may be a read error. This chain links TRDV1 with TRDJ1; D perhaps matches TRDD1 (5 bases). In germline, CDR1 is TSWWSYY, CDR2 QGS. This CDR3 is built from 16 residues. The CDR3 here is CALGSVEEEITDKLIF. CDR3 nucleotide sequence: TGCGCTCTTGGGAGCGTCGAAGAGGAAATCACCGATAAACTCATCTTT.

This clone is medium-sized within its sample. Other DNA sequences in the same sample also yield this CDR3. The V and J genes are TRDV2 and TRDJ1; no firm D call. V was clipped by 3 bases and J by 2 bases, with 9 bases between them. Germline V gene data show CDR1 as GEAIGNYY and CDR2 as EKD. CDR3 size: 13 residues. The CDR3 protein is CACDGHLTDKLIF. DNA of the CDR3: TGTGCCTGTGACGGTCACCTTACCGATAAACTCATCTTT.

This clone was detected a few times. With a much larger clone just one base away, this may be a read error. The chain uses TRDV1 and TRDJ2; 7 bases align to TRDD3. The CDR3 length is 18 residues. Trimming took 1 base from V and 4 from J; bases not matched to a gene: 12. From germline, CDR1 is TSWWSYY and CDR2 QGS. The CDR3 DNA follows: TGTGCTCTTGGGGAACGGGATTCATCCTGGGGGTCGACAGCACAACTCTTCTTT. Protein: CALGERDSSWGSTAQLFF.

For this clone: This may come from a read error, since a much larger clone is one base off. This specimen includes other DNA sequences encoding the same CDR3. The chain links TRDV1 to TRDJ1; 10 positions match TRDD3. Looked up from germline, CDR1 is TSWWSYY and CDR2 is QGS. The CDR3 length is 22 residues. CDR3 DNA sequence: TGTGCGCTTGGGGAAGGACTTTTCGTCTACTGGGGGATCCAGGGGTACACCGATAAACTCATCTTT. The encoded protein is CALGEGLFVYWGIQGYTDKLIF.

This clone is categorized as large. The chain employs TRDV3 and TRDJ1; 11 bases map to TRDD3. The CDR3 has 13 amino acids. Germline loops: CDR1 TVYSNPD, CDR2 GDNSRS (reference sequence). Trimming cost V 0 bases and J 7 bases; bases outside gene matches: 4. The CDR3 DNA reads as TGTGCCTTTAGAGCTGGGGGATACCTTAAACTCATCTTT. It encodes CAFRAGGYLKLIF.

This clone has a handful of counts. A far larger clone lies a single base away; this is likely a read error. This CDR3 is also generated by other DNA sequences in the sample. The chain links TRDV1 to TRDJ1, with TRDD3 matching over 9 bases. Germline assignment: CDR1 TSWWSYY and CDR2 QGS. The CDR3 sequence is 21 residues long. The CDR3 DNA reads TGTGCCCTTGGGGAACGGTTCCATTCCTTAAACTGGGGGACCCACACCGATAAACTCATCTTT. Translated, it gives CALGERFHSLNWGTHTDKLIF.

This clone is judged medium-sized. The rearrangement links TRDV1 to TRDJ1, with TRDD3 matching 9 bases. V lost 3 bases, J lost 0 bases, and 26 bases stayed unmatched. This CDR3 is 23 amino acids long. Per germline, CDR1 TSWWSYY and CDR2 QGS. The chain's CDR3 is CALGETIFVLRSGIRVYTDKLIF. As DNA, the CDR3 is TGTGCTCTTGGGGAGACAATCTTCGTCCTACGCTCGGGGATACGCGTGTACACCGATAAACTCATCTTT.

This clone is termed medium-sized. V usage is TRDV1 and J usage is TRDJ1; tentatively, D is TRDD2 (7 bases). The CDR3 is made up of 25 amino acids. V lost 5 bases and J lost 2, with 45 bases in between. Germline CDR1 and CDR2: TSWWSYY and QGS. The CDR3 region is CALGSHQGGNSYLPGDPIRTDKLIF. CDR3 DNA: TGTGCTCTTGGGTCACACCAAGGGGGCAATTCCTACTTGCCGGGGGACCCTATCCGTACCGATAAACTCATCTTT.

Remarks on this clone: A much more abundant neighbour one base away suggests this may be a read error. The chain carries TRDV1 and TRDJ1; no reliable D call. CDR3 size: 15 residues. CDR1 TSWWSYY and CDR2 QGS come from the germline V gene. With 0 bases removed from V and 1 base from J, the gap between germline ends came to 9 bases. The CDR3 sequence is CALGELESCTDKLIF. The DNA for the CDR3 is TGTGCTCTTGGGGAACTAGAGTCGTGCACCGATAAACTCATCTTT.

The J gene is TRDJ2, the V gene TRDV1; TRDD3 matches 9 bases. CDR1 is TSWWSYY and CDR2 is QGS in the germline V gene. The V gene end was trimmed by 5 bases and the J gene end by 4 bases; junction bases not matched to a gene: 14. This CDR3 is built from 18 residues. The CDR3 DNA sequence: TGTGCTCTTGGGATGGCTGGCTACGGGGGATACAGGACAGCACAACTCTTCTTT. It translates to CALGMAGYGGYRTAQLFF.